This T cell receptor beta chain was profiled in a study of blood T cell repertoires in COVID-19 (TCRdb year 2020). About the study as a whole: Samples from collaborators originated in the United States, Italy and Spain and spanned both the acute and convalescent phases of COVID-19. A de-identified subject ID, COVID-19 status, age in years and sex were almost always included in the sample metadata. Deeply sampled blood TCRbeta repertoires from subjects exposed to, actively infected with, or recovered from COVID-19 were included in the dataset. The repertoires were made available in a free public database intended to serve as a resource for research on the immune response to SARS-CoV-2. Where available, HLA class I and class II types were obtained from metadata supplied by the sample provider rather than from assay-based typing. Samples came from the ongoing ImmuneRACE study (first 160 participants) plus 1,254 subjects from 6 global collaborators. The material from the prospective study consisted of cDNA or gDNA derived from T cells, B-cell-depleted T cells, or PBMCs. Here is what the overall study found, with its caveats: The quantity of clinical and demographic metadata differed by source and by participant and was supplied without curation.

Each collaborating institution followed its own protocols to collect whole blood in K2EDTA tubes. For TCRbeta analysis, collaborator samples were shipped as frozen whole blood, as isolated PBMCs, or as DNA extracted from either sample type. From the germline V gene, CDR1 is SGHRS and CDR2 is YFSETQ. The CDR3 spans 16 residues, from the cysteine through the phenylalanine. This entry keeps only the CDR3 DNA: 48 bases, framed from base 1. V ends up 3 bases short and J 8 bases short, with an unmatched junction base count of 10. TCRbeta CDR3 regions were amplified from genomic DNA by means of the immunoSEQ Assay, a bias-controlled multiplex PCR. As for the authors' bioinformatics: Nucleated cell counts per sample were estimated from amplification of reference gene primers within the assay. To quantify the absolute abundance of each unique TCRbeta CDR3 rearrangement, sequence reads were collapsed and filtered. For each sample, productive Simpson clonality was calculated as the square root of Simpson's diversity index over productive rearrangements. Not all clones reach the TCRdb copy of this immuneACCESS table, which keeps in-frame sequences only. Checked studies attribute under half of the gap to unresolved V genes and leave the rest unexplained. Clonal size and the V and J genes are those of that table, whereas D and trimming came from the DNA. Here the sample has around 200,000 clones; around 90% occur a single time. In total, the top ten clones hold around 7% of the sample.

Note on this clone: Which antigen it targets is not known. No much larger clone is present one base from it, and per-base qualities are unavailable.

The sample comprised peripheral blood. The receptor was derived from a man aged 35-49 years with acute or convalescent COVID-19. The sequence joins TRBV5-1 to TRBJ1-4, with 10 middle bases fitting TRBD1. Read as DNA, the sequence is TGCGCCAGCAGCTATACGACAGGGGGCGCGGGAGAAAAACTGTTTTTT. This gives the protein CASSYTTGGAGEKLFF. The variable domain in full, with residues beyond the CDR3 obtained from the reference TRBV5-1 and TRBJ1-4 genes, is KAGVTQTPRYLIKTRGQQVTLSCSPISGHRSVSWYQQTPGQGLQFLFEYFSETQRNKGNFPGRFSGRQFSNSRSEMNVSTLELGDSALYLCASSYTTGGAGEKLFFGSGTQLSVL.